This TCR beta chain was found in a study of identical twins. This clonotype was observed a few times. The antigen is not known. Study-wide findings and caveats: Memory repertoires showed no such pattern, whereas abundant cord blood beta clonotypes carried fewer insertions.

With 2 bases removed from V and 7 bases from J, the gap between germline ends came to 15 bases. Germline CDR1 DFQATT, CDR2 SNEGSKA (reference sequence). CDR3 length: 13 amino acids. With template switching, a universal primer site was added, and the cDNA carried unique molecular identifiers. TCRdb re-called the 5' RACE reads with MiXCR, one entry per CDR3 protein. The sample lists 750,000 to 950,000 distinct CDR3 sequences, roughly an eighth occurring once. With no exceptions, donors were healthy Caucasians. The sample was also linked to a second study, of yellow fever vaccine responses in identical twins. That paper adds: After vaccination, twins' T cell response reportedly seemed partly convergent, partly personalized.

The chain uses TRBV20-1 and TRBJ2-7; D might be TRBD1 or TRBD2, each matching 5 bases. Sequenced input: PBMCs. The sequence came from a woman aged 18-29 years in good health. The CDR3 loop reads CSARPGTKGEQYF. The CDR3 DNA reads as TGCAGTGCTAGACCCGGGACCAAGGGAGAGCAGTACTTC.